The rows below give T cell receptor beta chains drawn from one sample of a study of response to subunit inactivated influenza vaccine. MiXCR, applied by TCRdb to the RT-PCR reads, yields one record per CDR3 protein. The table includes 450,000 to 550,000 distinct CDR3 sequences, around 25% detected once. Here the sequenced sample was CD4+ T cells sorted from PBMCs, taken 4 to 6 days after vaccination. Receptors were obtained from a man aged 50 or older who received an inactivated influenza vaccine. Both conserved end residues are part of each CDR3. The order of the fields is J gene, clone size, D gene, V gene, CDR3 DNA, CDR3 protein. D genes are given only for firm matches. Expanded clones get a size class; other rows say once, few or many, or leave the size out.

j_gene: TRBJ2-6
abundance: many
d_gene: NA
v_gene: TRBV6-5
CDR3nt: TGTGCCAGCAGTTTTACCTCTGGGGCCAACGTCCTGACTTTC
CDR3aa: CASSFTSGANVLTF

j_gene: TRBJ1-6
abundance: few
d_gene: NA
v_gene: TRBV4-2
CDR3nt: TGTGCCAGCAGCCGAAAGGACAGTCCTGGGTCCTATAATTCACCCCTCCACTTT
CDR3aa: CASSRKDSPGSYNSPLHF

j_gene: TRBJ2-3
abundance: few
d_gene: TRBD1
v_gene: TRBV27
CDR3nt: TGTGCCAGCAGCAAAGGGACAGGTCGGCCAGATACGCAGTATTTT
CDR3aa: CASSKGTGRPDTQYF

j_gene: TRBJ2-3
abundance: NA
d_gene: TRBD2
v_gene: TRBV9
CDR3nt: TGTGCCAGCAGCGTAGGGGTAGCGGGGGCCGTCCTGCATAGCACAGATACGCAGTATTTT
CDR3aa: CASSVGVAGAVLHSTDTQYF

j_gene: TRBJ2-6
abundance: NA
d_gene: NA
v_gene: TRBV6-5
CDR3nt: TGTGCCAGCAGTTACGGACCCCCCTCTGGGGCCAACGTCCTGACTTTC
CDR3aa: CASSYGPPSGANVLTF

j_gene: TRBJ1-6
abundance: few
d_gene: TRBD1
v_gene: TRBV7-9
CDR3nt: TGTGCCAGCAGCCGGAGGACAGGCACCAATTCACCCCTCCACTTT
CDR3aa: CASSRRTGTNSPLHF

j_gene: TRBJ2-2
abundance: NA
d_gene: NA
v_gene: TRBV7-9
CDR3nt: TGTGCCAGCAGCTTACGGCAGGCCCTGAACACCGGGGAGCTGTTTTTT
CDR3aa: CASSLRQALNTGELFF

j_gene: TRBJ2-6
abundance: many
d_gene: NA
v_gene: TRBV5-1
CDR3nt: TGCGCCAGCAGCTTAACGGCTTCTGGGGCCAACGTCCTGACTTTC
CDR3aa: CASSLTASGANVLTF

j_gene: TRBJ2-5
abundance: NA
d_gene: TRBD2
v_gene: TRBV20-1
CDR3nt: TGCAGTGCAGTGGCTAGCGGCCAAGAGACCCAGTACTTC
CDR3aa: CSAVASGQETQYF

j_gene: TRBJ2-3
abundance: few
d_gene: TRBD2
v_gene: TRBV28
CDR3nt: TGTGCCAGCAGTTTGAAGCGGGGAACTAGCACAGATACGCAGTATTTT
CDR3aa: CASSLKRGTSTDTQYF

j_gene: TRBJ1-2
abundance: many
d_gene: TRBD1
v_gene: TRBV27
CDR3nt: TGTGCCAGCAGGCCCGGACAGGGATTTGACTATGGCTACACCTTC
CDR3aa: CASRPGQGFDYGYTF

j_gene: TRBJ2-7
abundance: once
d_gene: NA
v_gene: TRBV12-3/TRBV12-4
CDR3nt: TGTGCCAGCAGTCCTAGGACCTTATTGGGCTACGAGCAGTACTTC
CDR3aa: CASSPRTLLGYEQYF

j_gene: TRBJ1-2
abundance: NA
d_gene: TRBD1
v_gene: TRBV20-1
CDR3nt: TGCAGTGCTAGAGCAACCGGGACAGGGGGCGATGGCTACACCTTC
CDR3aa: CSARATGTGGDGYTF

j_gene: TRBJ1-4
abundance: NA
d_gene: NA
v_gene: TRBV20-1
CDR3nt: TGCAGTGGAGGTCACGGACGTTTT
CDR3aa: CSGGHGRF

j_gene: TRBJ2-5
abundance: few
d_gene: TRBD2
v_gene: TRBV20-1
CDR3nt: TGCAGTGCTAGAGATGGGACTAGCGGGGGGCAGACCCAGTACTTC
CDR3aa: CSARDGTSGGQTQYF

j_gene: TRBJ2-7
abundance: NA
d_gene: NA
v_gene: TRBV6-2/TRBV6-3
CDR3nt: TGTGCCAGCCTCAACGGGGTGGGCTACGAGCAGTACTTC
CDR3aa: CASLNGVGYEQYF

j_gene: TRBJ2-2
abundance: NA
d_gene: TRBD1
v_gene: TRBV9
CDR3nt: TGTGCCAGCAGCGTAAGGGAACAGGGGGGATTCGCCGGGGAGCTGTTTTTT
CDR3aa: CASSVREQGGFAGELFF